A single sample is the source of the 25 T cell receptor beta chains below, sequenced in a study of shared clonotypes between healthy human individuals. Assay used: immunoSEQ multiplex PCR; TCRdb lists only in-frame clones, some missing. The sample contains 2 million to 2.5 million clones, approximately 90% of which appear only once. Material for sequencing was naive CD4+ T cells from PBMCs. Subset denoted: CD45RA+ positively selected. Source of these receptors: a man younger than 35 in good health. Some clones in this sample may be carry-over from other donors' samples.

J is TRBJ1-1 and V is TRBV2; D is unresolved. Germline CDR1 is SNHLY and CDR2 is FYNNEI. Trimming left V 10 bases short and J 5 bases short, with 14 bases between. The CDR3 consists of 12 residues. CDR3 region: CATRIPGTEAFF. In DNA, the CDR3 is TGTGCCACTAGAATTCCGGGGACTGAAGCTTTCTTT.

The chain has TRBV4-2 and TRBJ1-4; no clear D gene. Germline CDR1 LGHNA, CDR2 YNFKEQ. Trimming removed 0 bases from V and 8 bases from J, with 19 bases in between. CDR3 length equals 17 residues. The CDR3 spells CASSQDPVGGEGEKLFF. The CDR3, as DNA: TGTGCCAGCAGCCAAGATCCGGTTGGTGGTGAGGGAGAAAAACTGTTTTTT.

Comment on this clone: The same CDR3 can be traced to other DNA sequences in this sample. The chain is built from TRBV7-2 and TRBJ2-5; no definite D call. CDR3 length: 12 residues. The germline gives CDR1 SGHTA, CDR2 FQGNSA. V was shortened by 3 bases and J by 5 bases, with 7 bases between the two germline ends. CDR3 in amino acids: CASSLVRETQYF. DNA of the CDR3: TGTGCCAGCAGCTTGGTGAGGGAGACCCAGTACTTC.

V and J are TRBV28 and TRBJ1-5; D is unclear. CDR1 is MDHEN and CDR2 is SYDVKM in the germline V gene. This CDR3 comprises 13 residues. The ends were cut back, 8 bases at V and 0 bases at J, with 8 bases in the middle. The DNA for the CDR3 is TGTGCCAGCGGGGAGGATAGCAATCAGCCCCAGCATTTT. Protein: CASGEDSNQPQHF.

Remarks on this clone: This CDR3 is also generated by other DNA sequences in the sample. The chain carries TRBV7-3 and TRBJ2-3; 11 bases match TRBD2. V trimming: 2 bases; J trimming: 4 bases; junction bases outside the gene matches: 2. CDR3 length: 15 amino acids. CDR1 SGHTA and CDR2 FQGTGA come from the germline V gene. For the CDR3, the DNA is TGTGCCAGCAGCTTACTAGCGGGGGGCTCAGATACGCAGTATTTT. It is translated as CASSLLAGGSDTQYF.

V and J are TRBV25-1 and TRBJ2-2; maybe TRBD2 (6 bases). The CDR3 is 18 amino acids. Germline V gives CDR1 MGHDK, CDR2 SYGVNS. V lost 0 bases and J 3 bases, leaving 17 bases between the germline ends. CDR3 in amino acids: CASSEYTLGAGHTGELFF. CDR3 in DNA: TGTGCCAGCAGTGAATACACCCTCGGGGCGGGGCACACCGGGGAGCTGTTTTTT.

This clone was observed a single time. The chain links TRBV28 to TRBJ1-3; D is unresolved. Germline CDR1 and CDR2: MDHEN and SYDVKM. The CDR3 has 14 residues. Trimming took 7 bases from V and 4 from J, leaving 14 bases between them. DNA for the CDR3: TGTGCCAGCAATGGTCCAACTGGGGGAAACACCATATATTTT. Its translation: CASNGPTGGNTIYF.

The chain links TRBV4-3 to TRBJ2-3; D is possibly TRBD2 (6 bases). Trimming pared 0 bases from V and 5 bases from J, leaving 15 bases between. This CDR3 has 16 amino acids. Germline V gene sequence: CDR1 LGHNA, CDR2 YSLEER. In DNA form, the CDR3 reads TGCGCCAGCAGCCAAGAGTGGGCGGGGATGGGAGATACGCAGTATTTT. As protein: CASSQEWAGMGDTQYF.

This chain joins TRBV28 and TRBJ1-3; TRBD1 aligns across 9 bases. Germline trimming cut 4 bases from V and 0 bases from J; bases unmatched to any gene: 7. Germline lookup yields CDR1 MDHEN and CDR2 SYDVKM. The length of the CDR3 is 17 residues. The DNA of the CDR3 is TGTGCCAGCAGTTCTGGGGGGACAGGGTTCTCTGGAAACACCATATATTTT. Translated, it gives CASSSGGTGFSGNTIYF.

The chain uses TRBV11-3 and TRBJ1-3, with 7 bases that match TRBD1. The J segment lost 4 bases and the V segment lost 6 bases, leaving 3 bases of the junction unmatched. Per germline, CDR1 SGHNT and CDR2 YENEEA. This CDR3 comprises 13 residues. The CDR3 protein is CASRQGLGNTIYF. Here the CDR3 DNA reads TGTGCCAGCAGACAGGGGTTGGGAAACACCATATATTTT.

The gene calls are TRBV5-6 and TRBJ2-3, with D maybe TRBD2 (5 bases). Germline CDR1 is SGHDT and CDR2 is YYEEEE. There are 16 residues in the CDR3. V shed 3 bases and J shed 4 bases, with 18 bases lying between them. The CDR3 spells CASSSSPLRVPDTQYF. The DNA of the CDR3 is TGTGCCAGCAGCTCAAGCCCCTTGAGGGTCCCAGATACGCAGTATTTT.

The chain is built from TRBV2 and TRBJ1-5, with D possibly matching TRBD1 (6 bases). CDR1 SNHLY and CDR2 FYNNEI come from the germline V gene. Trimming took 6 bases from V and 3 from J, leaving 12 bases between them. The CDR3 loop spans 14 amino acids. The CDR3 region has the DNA TGTGCCAGCAGCCTACAGGGCCTCAATCAGCCCCAGCATTTT. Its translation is CASSLQGLNQPQHF.

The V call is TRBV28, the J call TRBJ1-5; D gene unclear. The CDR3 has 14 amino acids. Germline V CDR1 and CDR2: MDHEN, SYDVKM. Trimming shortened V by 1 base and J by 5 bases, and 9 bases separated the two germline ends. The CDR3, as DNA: TGTGCCAGCAGTTTATCTAGGGAGGATCAGCCCCAGCATTTT. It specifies CASSLSREDQPQHF.

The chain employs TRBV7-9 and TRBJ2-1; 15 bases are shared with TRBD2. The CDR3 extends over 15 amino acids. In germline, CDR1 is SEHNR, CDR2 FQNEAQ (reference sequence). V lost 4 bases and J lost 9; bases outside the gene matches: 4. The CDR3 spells CASSSGLAGGVEQFF. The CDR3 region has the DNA TGTGCCAGCAGCTCCGGACTAGCGGGAGGGGTTGAGCAGTTCTTC. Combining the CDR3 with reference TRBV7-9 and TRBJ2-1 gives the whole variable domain DTGVSQNPRHKITKRGQNVTFRCDPISEHNRLYWYRQTLGQGPEFLTYFQNEAQLEKSRLLSDRFSAERPKGSFSTLEIQRTEQGDSAMYLCASSSGLAGGVEQFFGPGTRLTVL.

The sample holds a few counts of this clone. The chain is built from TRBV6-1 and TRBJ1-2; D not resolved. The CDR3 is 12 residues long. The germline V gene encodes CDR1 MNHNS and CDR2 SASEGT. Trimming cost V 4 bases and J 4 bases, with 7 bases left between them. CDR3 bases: TGTGCCAGCAGTGCGAACTTCTATGGCTACACCTTC. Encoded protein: CASSANFYGYTF.

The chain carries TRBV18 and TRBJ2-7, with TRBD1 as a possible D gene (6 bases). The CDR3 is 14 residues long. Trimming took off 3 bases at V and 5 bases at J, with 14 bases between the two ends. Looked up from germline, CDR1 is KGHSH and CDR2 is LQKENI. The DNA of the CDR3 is TGTGCCAGCTCACCGACACAGGGTGTCCACGAGCAGTACTTC. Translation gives CASSPTQGVHEQYF.

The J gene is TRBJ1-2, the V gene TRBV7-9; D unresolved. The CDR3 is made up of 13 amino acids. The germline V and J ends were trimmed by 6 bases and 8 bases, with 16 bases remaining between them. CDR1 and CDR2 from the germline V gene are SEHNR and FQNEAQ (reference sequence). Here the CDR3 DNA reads TGTGCCAGCAGTCCCGCGAGCGAGACGGGCTACACCTTC. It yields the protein CASSPASETGYTF.

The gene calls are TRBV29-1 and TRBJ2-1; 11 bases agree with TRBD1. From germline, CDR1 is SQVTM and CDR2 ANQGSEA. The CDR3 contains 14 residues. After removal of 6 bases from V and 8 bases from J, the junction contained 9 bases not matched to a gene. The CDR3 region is CSVHPGQGVYEQFF. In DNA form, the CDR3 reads TGCAGCGTCCACCCGGGACAGGGGGTCTATGAGCAGTTCTTC.

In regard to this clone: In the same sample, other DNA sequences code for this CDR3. This CDR3 is CASSWTAYNEQFF. As DNA, the CDR3 is TGTGCCAGCAGCTGGACAGCCTACAATGAGCAGTTCTTC. The gene calls are TRBV7-2 and TRBJ2-1, with D perhaps matching TRBD1 (6 bases). CDR3 length: 13 residues. V gave up 4 bases and J gave up 2 bases, with 6 bases separating them. Germline CDR1 is SGHTA and CDR2 is FQGNSA.

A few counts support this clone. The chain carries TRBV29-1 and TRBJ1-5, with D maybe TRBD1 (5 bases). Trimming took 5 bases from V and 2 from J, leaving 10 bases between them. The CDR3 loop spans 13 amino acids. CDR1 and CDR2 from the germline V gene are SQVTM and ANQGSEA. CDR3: CSVQGTGNQPQHF. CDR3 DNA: TGCAGCGTTCAGGGTACGGGCAATCAGCCCCAGCATTTT.

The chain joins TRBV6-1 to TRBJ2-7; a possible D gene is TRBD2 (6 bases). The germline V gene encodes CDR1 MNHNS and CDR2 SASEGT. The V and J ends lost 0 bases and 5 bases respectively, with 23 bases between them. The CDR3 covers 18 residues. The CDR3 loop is CASSEALRGKVQADEQYF. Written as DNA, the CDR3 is TGTGCCAGCAGTGAAGCGCTTCGGGGGAAAGTGCAGGCGGACGAGCAGTACTTC.

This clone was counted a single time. CDR3 region: CASSPRSATNEKLFF. The CDR3 region has the DNA TGTGCCAGCAGCCCACGGAGCGCAACTAATGAAAAACTGTTTTTT. The chain couples TRBV7-6 to TRBJ1-4; D not resolved. The V end lost 5 bases, the J end lost 0 bases, and 10 bases lay between the germline ends. This CDR3 has 15 residues. CDR1 is SGHVS and CDR2 is FNYEAQ in the germline V gene.

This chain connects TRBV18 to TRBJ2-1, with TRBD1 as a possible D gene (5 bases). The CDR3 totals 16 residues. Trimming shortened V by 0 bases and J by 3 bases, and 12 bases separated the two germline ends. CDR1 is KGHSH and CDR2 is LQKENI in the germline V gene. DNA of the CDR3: TGTGCCAGCTCACCACCAGGGGCGCGGAACTACAATGAGCAGTTCTTC. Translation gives CASSPPGARNYNEQFF.

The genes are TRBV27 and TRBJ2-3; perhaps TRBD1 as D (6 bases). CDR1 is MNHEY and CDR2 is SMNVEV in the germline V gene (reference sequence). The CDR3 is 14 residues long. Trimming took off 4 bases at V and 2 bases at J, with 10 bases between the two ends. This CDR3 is CASSWKGDTDTQYF. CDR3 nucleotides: TGTGCCAGCAGTTGGAAGGGGGACACAGATACGCAGTATTTT.

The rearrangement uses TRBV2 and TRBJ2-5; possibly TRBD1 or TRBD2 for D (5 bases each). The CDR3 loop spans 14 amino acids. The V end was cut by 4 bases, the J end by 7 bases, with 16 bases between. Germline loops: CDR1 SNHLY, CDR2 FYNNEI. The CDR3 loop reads CASSGGTYDGTQYF. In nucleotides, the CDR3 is TGTGCCAGCAGTGGAGGGACCTACGATGGGACCCAGTACTTC.